This TCR beta chain is from a study of blood T cell repertoires in COVID-19. The overall study: Sources were T cells, B-cell-depleted T cells, or PBMCs; the material itself was cDNA or gDNA.

The germline gives CDR1 SGHNT, CDR2 YYREEE (reference sequence). The CDR3 is 15 amino acids. Between the trimmed V and J ends, which lost 4 bases and 2 bases, there was a span of 13 bases. Per the authors' pipeline: Counts of nucleated cells, estimated from reference gene primer amplification, were obtained. Libraries were prepared by immunoSEQ multiplex PCR; TCRdb keeps only in-frame clonotypes and omits some of them. From that table come the V and J calls and clone size; the DNA was used to work out D and trimming. The repertoire holds 20,000 to 25,000 clones, with approximately 83% as singletons. This TCR derives from a man between 65 and 80 years old with acute or convalescent COVID-19. The sample taken for sequencing was peripheral blood. The rearrangement joins TRBV5-4 to TRBJ2-1, with TRBD2 as a possible D gene (6 bases). The CDR3 reads CASSPPGLTYNEQFF. The CDR3 nucleotides read TGTGCCAGCAGCCCTCCCGGACTAACCTACAATGAGCAGTTCTTC.